This entry lists 15 T cell receptor beta chains sequenced from one sample in a study of blood T cell repertoires in COVID-19. Data came from immunoSEQ multiplex PCR; TCRdb stores just in-frame clones and leaves some out. The sample shows about 58,000 clones, about 80% of them seen only once. Sequenced sample: peripheral blood. These receptors were collected from an elderly man with COVID-19, enrolled during active disease.

This clone was detected a few times. V gene TRBV29-1 combines with J gene TRBJ1-3; weak D call: TRBD1 (5 bases). The CDR3 contains 15 residues. The V end lost 4 bases, the J end lost 0 bases, and 13 bases lay between the germline ends. Germline CDR1 and CDR2: SQVTM and ANQGSEA. The CDR3 loop reads CSVGVGASSGNTIYF. The DNA of the CDR3 is TGCAGCGTTGGAGTAGGGGCGAGCTCTGGAAACACCATATATTTT.

The rearrangement uses TRBV5-1 and TRBJ1-5, with TRBD1 as a possible D gene (5 bases). Germline CDR1 and CDR2: SGHRS and YFSETQ. The length of the CDR3 is 14 residues. Trimming took 4 bases from V and 5 from J, leaving 13 bases between them. This CDR3 reads CASSASGLDQPQHF. The CDR3 coding sequence is TGCGCCAGCAGCGCCTCAGGGTTAGATCAGCCCCAGCATTTT. Using reference TRBV5-1 and TRBJ1-5 for the parts outside the CDR3, the full variable domain is KAGVTQTPRYLIKTRGQQVTLSCSPISGHRSVSWYQQTPGQGLQFLFEYFSETQRNKGNFPGRFSGRQFSNSRSEMNVSTLELGDSALYLCASSASGLDQPQHFGDGTRLSIL.

A few counts support this clone. The J gene is TRBJ1-1, the V gene TRBV6-4, with D unresolved. Germline V gene sequence: CDR1 MRHNA, CDR2 SNTAGT. The CDR3 loop spans 13 amino acids. Trimming took off 6 bases at V and 1 base at J, with 9 bases between the two ends. The CDR3 region has the DNA TGTGCCAGCAGCCTAGGAGAGAACACTGAAGCTTTCTTT. Its protein product is CASSLGENTEAFF.

This chain connects TRBV19 to TRBJ2-4; 9 nucleotides match TRBD1. Trimming removed 3 bases from V and 5 bases from J; junction bases left unmatched: 5. The CDR3 consists of 15 residues. Germline CDR1 reads LNHDA; CDR2 reads SQIVND (reference sequence). The CDR3 is CASSIGQGIQNIQYF. DNA for the CDR3: TGTGCCAGTAGTATCGGACAGGGGATCCAAAACATTCAGTACTTC.

This clone was counted only a few times. V gene TRBV7-9 combines with J gene TRBJ2-1; a possible D gene is TRBD2 (5 bases). Trimming stripped 5 bases from V and 8 bases from J, with 7 bases between. The CDR3 sequence is 11 residues long. The germline gives CDR1 SEHNR, CDR2 FQNEAQ (reference sequence). Here the CDR3 DNA reads TGTGCCAGCAGCGAGGGAGATGAGCAGTTCTTC. This gives the protein CASSEGDEQFF.

The chain joins TRBV28 to TRBJ1-1; D is possibly TRBD1 (5 bases). Germline assignment: CDR1 MDHEN and CDR2 SYDVKM. V lost 6 bases and J 4 bases, leaving 21 bases between the germline ends. The CDR3 spans 16 residues. CDR3: CASSAQGRAASTEAFF. The CDR3 DNA reads TGTGCCAGCAGCGCCCAGGGCAGGGCGGCATCCACTGAAGCTTTCTTT.

This chain joins TRBV27 and TRBJ1-5; D is perhaps TRBD1 (5 bases). The V gene lost 2 bases and the J gene lost 0 bases, with 11 bases spanning the gap. The length of the CDR3 is 16 residues. The germline V gene has CDR1 MNHEY and CDR2 SMNVEV (reference sequence). Here the CDR3 DNA reads TGTGCCAGCAGTTTAAGGGCAGGGTATAGCAATCAGCCCCAGCATTTT. As protein: CASSLRAGYSNQPQHF.

The chain links TRBV6-6 to TRBJ2-3; a weak D match, TRBD1 (7 bases). V was shortened by 5 bases and J by 4 bases, with 19 bases between the two germline ends. CDR1 and CDR2 (germline): MNHNY, SVGAGI (reference sequence). The CDR3 contains 16 residues. CDR3 bases: TGTGCCAGCAGTCAGCAGGGGGGAATAGGGTCAGATACGCAGTATTTT. Translation gives CASSQQGGIGSDTQYF.

V gene TRBV7-2 combines with J gene TRBJ2-1; D is perhaps TRBD1 (6 bases). Germline CDR1 and CDR2: SGHTA and FQGNSA. Trimming took off 1 base at V and 4 bases at J, with 8 bases between the two ends. This CDR3 spans 14 amino acids. CDR3 loop: CASSLDREYNEQFF. CDR3 coding DNA: TGTGCCAGCAGCTTAGACAGGGAATACAATGAGCAGTTCTTC.

This rearrangement joins TRBV20-1 to TRBJ1-5; 7 bases map to TRBD1. The CDR3 sequence is 13 residues long. The germline CDR1 and CDR2 sequences are DFQATT and SNEGSKA (reference sequence). V dropped 3 bases and J dropped 5; count of bases not matched to a gene: 4. The CDR3 nucleotides are TGCAGTGCTAGTGCTGACAGGGATCAGCCCCAGCATTTT. Its protein is CSASADRDQPQHF.

This chain links TRBV9 with TRBJ2-1, with 7 bases that match TRBD1. Germline-derived CDR1 and CDR2 are SGDLS and YYNGEE. Unmatched junction bases numbered 10, after V lost 3 bases and J lost 7 bases. This CDR3 contains 15 residues. CDR3 sequence (DNA): TGTGCCAGCAGCGGCGCCGGGACAGTGATTAATGAGCAGTTCTTC. This encodes CASSGAGTVINEQFF.

The rearrangement links TRBV6-4 to TRBJ1-2, with D unresolved. The CDR3 loop spans 14 amino acids. Trimming pared 5 bases from V and 9 bases from J, leaving 19 bases between. Germline V lookup: CDR1 MRHNA, CDR2 SNTAGT. The CDR3 coding sequence is TGTGCCAGCAGTCCGTTATGGCCTGCGGATCGCTACACCTTC. Amino acids: CASSPLWPADRYTF.

The rearrangement joins TRBV6-2 or TRBV6-3 to TRBJ2-1, with D maybe TRBD2 (5 bases). The CDR3 extends over 14 amino acids. The germline V gene has CDR1 MNHEY and CDR2 SVGEGT. V was cut by 0 bases and J by 3 bases, with 6 bases left in between. CDR3: CASSYSSDYNEQFF. In DNA form, the CDR3 reads TGTGCCAGCAGTTACTCTAGCGACTACAATGAGCAGTTCTTC.

J is TRBJ2-5 and V is TRBV19; D perhaps matches TRBD2 (6 bases). V dropped 5 bases and J dropped 5 bases, with 12 bases sitting between them. The CDR3 contains 13 residues. The germline V gene encodes CDR1 LNHDA and CDR2 SQIVND (reference sequence). The CDR3 is CASSRELTETQYF. The CDR3 bases are TGTGCCAGTAGTCGGGAGCTGACGGAGACCCAGTACTTC.

The chain joins TRBV18 to TRBJ2-7; 13 bases are a match to TRBD2. The ends lost 3 bases at V and 6 bases at J; junction bases unmatched: 11. Germline values: CDR1 KGHSH, CDR2 LQKENI. This CDR3 has 17 amino acids. CDR3: CASSPTSTSGRSGEQYV. DNA of the CDR3: TGTGCCAGCTCACCGACTTCGACTAGCGGGAGGTCGGGCGAGCAGTACGTC.